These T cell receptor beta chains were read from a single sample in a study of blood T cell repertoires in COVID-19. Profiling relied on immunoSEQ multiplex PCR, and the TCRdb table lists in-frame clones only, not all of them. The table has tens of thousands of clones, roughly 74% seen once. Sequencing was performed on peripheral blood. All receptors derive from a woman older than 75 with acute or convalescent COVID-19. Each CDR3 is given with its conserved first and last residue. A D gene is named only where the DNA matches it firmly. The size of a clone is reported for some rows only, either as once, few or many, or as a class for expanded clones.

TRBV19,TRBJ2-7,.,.,CASSMRRNSYEQYF,TGTGCCAGTAGTATGCGCAGGAACTCCTACGAGCAGTACTTC
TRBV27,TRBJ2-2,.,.,CASSLRNIATGELFF,TGTGCCAGCAGTTTACGTAATATAGCAACCGGGGAGCTGTTTTTT
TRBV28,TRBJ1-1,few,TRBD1,CASSSYSDRNTEAFF,TGTGCCAGCAGTTCGTACTCGGACAGGAATACTGAAGCTTTCTTT
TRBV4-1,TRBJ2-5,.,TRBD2,CASSQDSPSGRSAQETQYF,TGCGCCAGCAGCCAAGATAGCCCTAGCGGGAGAAGCGCCCAAGAGACCCAGTACTTC
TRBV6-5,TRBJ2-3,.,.,CASSYERTGHTQYF,TGTGCCAGCAGTTACGAACGAACAGGGCATACGCAGTATTTT
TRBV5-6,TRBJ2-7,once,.,CASSLFDRRSGYEQYF,TGTGCCAGCAGCTTATTCGACAGAAGGTCCGGCTACGAGCAGTACTTC
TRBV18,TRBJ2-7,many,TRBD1,CASSPTFLPWTGAIDEQYF,TGTGCCAGCTCGCCAACGTTTTTACCCTGGACAGGGGCGATCGACGAGCAGTACTTC
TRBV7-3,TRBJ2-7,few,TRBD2,CASSLTSGSSYEQYF,TGTGCCAGCAGCTTAACTAGCGGGAGTAGCTACGAGCAGTACTTC
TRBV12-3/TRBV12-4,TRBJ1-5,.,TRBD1,CASRQGPKPQHF,TGTGCCAGCAGACAGGGGCCAAAGCCCCAGCATTTT
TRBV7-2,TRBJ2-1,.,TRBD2,CASSPTGLNYNEQFF,TGTGCCAGCAGTCCTACGGGACTAAACTACAATGAGCAGTTCTTC
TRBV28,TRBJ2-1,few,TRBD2,CASSLLAGGNNEQFF,TGTGCCAGCAGTTTACTAGCGGGAGGCAACAATGAGCAGTTCTTC
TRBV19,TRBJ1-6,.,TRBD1,CARTGSTYNSPLHF,TGTGCCAGGACAGGGTCCACCTATAATTCACCCCTCCACTTT
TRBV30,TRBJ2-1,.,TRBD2,CAESPASGHYNEQFF,TGTGCCGAATCGCCGGCTAGCGGCCATTACAATGAGCAGTTCTTC
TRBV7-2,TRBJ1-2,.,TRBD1,CASSLASQGAGGYTF,TGTGCCAGCAGCTTAGCGTCACAGGGGGCGGGTGGCTACACCTTC
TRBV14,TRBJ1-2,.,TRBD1,CASSATGVRGYTF,TGTGCCAGCAGCGCAACAGGGGTCCGTGGCTACACCTTC
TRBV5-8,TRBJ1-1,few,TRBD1,CASSHRGESEAFF,TGTGCCAGCAGTCACAGGGGAGAGTCTGAAGCTTTCTTT
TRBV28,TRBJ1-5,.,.,CASSTSNQPQHF,TGTGCCAGCTCAACAAGCAATCAGCCCCAGCATTTT
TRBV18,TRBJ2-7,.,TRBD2,CASSPGGYEQYF,TGTGCCAGCTCACCGGGGGGGTACGAGCAGTACTTC
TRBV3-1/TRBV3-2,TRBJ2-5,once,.,CASSQAETQYF,TGTGCCAGCAGCCAGGCAGAGACCCAGTACTTC
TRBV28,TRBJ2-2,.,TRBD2,CASSLRAGGGTGELFF,TGTGCCAGCAGTTTAAGGGCGGGAGGGGGGACCGGGGAGCTGTTTTTT
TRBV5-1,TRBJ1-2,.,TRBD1,CASSLGQGEGSGYTF,TGCGCCAGCAGCTTGGGCCAGGGGGAAGGGAGTGGCTACACCTTC
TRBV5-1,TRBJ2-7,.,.,CASSLGQAAYEQYF,TGCGCCAGCAGCTTGGGACAGGCCGCCTACGAGCAGTACTTC
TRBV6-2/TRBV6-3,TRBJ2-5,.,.,CASSPNQETQYF,TGTGCCAGCAGTCCCAACCAAGAGACCCAGTACTTC
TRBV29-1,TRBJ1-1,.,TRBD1,CSVRAGGWTAEAFF,TGCAGCGTTCGAGCAGGGGGCTGGACGGCTGAAGCTTTCTTT
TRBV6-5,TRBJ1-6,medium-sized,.,CAEALRDNSPLHF,TGTGCCGAGGCCCTTCGGGATAATTCACCCCTCCACTTT
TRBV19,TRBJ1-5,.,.,CASSIVQTFLSQPQHF,TGTGCCAGTAGTATAGTACAAACATTCCTTAGCCAGCCCCAGCATTTT
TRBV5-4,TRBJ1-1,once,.,CASSLGDTEAFF,TGTGCCAGCAGCTTGGGCGACACTGAAGCTTTCTTT
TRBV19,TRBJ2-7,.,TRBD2,CASSLAGGPLGGDEQYF,TGTGCCAGTAGCCTAGCGGGAGGGCCCTTAGGGGGTGACGAGCAGTACTTC
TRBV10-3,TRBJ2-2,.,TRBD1,CATGTGFGAGELFF,TGTGCCACCGGGACAGGGTTTGGAGCCGGGGAGCTGTTTTTT
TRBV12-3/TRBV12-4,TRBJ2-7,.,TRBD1,CASSGRQGSEQYF,TGTGCCAGCAGTGGGAGACAGGGCTCCGAGCAGTACTTC
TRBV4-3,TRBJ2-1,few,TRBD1,CASSHADRVTYNEQFF,TGCGCCAGCAGCCATGCAGACAGGGTCACCTACAATGAGCAGTTCTTC
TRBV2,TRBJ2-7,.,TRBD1,CASRKGQGSYEQYF,TGTGCCAGCAGGAAGGGACAGGGATCCTACGAGCAGTACTTC
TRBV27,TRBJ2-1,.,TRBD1,CASSFWTGGYNEQFF,TGTGCCAGCAGTTTTTGGACAGGGGGCTACAATGAGCAGTTCTTC
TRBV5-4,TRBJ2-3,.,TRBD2,CASSSPSGRADTQYF,TGTGCCAGCAGCTCTCCGAGCGGGAGGGCAGATACGCAGTATTTT
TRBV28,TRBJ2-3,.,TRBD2,CASSSRLAGAIDTQYF,TGTGCCAGCAGTTCCCGACTAGCAGGAGCCATAGATACGCAGTATTTT
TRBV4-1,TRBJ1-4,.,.,CASSQGQSNEKLFF,TGCGCCAGCAGCCAAGGACAGTCAAATGAAAAACTGTTTTTT
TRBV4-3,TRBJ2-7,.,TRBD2,CASSQEGGRAYEQYF,TGCGCCAGCAGCCAAGAAGGCGGGAGGGCCTACGAGCAGTACTTC
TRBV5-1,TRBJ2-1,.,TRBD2,CASSGTSGGVEEQFF,TGCGCCAGCAGCGGGACTAGCGGGGGGGTAGAGGAGCAGTTCTTC
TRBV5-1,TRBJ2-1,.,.,CASTEAGGSYNEQFF,TGCGCCAGCACCGAGGCCGGGGGCTCCTACAATGAGCAGTTCTTC
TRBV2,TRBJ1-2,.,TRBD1,CASSEARQGGYGYTF,TGTGCCAGCAGTGAAGCGCGGCAGGGGGGCTATGGCTACACCTTC
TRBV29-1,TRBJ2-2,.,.,CSVKGVGTGELFF,TGCAGCGTAAAGGGGGTGGGGACCGGGGAGCTGTTTTTT
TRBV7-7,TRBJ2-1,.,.,CASSLSDRSSYNEQFF,TGTGCTAGCAGCTTATCCGACAGGAGCTCCTACAATGAGCAGTTCTTC
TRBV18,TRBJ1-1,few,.,CASSEGQGTEAFF,TGTGCCAGCTCGGAAGGTCAGGGCACTGAAGCTTTCTTT
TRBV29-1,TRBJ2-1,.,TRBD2,CSVRLAEGLEFF,TGCAGCGTGAGACTAGCGGAGGGGCTGGAGTTCTTC
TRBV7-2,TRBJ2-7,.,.,CASSLARDSYEQYF,TGTGCCAGCAGCTTAGCGCGGGACTCCTACGAGCAGTACTTC
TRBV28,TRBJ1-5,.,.,CASSFLRGKKDISGHF,TGTGCCAGCAGTTTTTTGAGGGGGAAAAAAGATATCAGCGGGCATTTT
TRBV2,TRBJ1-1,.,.,CASTPDGDTEAFF,TGTGCCAGTACCCCGGACGGGGACACTGAAGCTTTCTTT
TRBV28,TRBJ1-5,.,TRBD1,CASSNYQGQGDFLAGSNQPQHF,TGTGCCAGCAGTAACTACCAAGGACAGGGGGATTTTTTGGCGGGTAGCAATCAGCCCCAGCATTTT
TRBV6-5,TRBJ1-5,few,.,CASTPGPSNQPQHF,TGTGCCAGCACCCCGGGTCCGAGCAATCAGCCCCAGCATTTT
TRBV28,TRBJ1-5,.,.,CASSPRNQPQHF,TGTGCCAGCAGTCCCAGGAATCAGCCCCAGCATTTT
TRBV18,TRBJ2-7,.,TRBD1,CASSRDRASYEQYF,TGTGCCAGCTCAAGGGACAGGGCCTCCTACGAGCAGTACTTC
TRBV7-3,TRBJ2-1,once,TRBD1,CASSLEGAKRQFF,TGTGCCAGCAGCTTAGAGGGGGCAAAACGGCAGTTCTTC
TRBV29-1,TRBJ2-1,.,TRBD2,CSVSGLANNEQFF,TGCAGCGTTTCGGGACTAGCCAACAATGAGCAGTTCTTC
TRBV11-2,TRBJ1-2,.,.,CASSLVLTGLYGYTF,TGTGCCAGCAGCTTAGTCCTAACAGGGCTCTATGGCTACACCTTC
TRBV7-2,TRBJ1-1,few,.,CASSSDIHEAFF,TGTGCCAGCAGCTCAGACATCCATGAAGCTTTCTTT
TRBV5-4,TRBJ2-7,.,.,CASSLTGRSYEQYF,TGTGCCAGCAGCTTAACAGGCCGATCCTACGAGCAGTACTTC
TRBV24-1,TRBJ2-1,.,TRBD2,CATSDPTSSGSNGYNEQFF,TGTGCCACCAGTGATCCGACCTCCAGCGGGAGCAATGGTTACAATGAGCAGTTCTTC
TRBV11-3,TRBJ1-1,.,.,CASSRSRVTEAFF,TGTGCCAGCAGCCGAAGTCGGGTTACTGAAGCTTTCTTT
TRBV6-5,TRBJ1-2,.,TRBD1,CASTGLGTAWGYTF,TGTGCCAGCACTGGCCTCGGGACAGCCTGGGGCTACACCTTC